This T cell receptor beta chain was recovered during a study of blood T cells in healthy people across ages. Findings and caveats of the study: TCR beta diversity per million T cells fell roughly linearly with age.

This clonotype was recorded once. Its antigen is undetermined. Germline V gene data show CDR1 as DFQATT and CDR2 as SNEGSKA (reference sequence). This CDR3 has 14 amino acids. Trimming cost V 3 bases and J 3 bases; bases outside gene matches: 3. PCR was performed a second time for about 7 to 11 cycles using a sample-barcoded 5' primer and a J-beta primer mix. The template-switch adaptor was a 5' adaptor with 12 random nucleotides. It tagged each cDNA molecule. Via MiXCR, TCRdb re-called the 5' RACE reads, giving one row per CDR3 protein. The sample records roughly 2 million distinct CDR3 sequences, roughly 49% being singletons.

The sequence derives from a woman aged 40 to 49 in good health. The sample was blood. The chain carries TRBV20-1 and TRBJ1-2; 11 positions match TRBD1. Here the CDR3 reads CSASRDRGDYGYTF. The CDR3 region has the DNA TGCAGTGCTAGCCGGGACAGGGGGGACTATGGCTACACCTTC.